The 27 T cell receptor beta chains below come from one sample, sequenced in a study of blood T cell repertoires in COVID-19. Assay used: immunoSEQ multiplex PCR; TCRdb lists only in-frame clones, some missing. The repertoire consists of around 260,000 clones, with 70% to 90% occurring once and the leading ten covering 4.6%. Sequencing was performed on peripheral blood. The receptors here all came from a man in his 60s who had recovered from COVID-19.

The chain couples TRBV12-3 or TRBV12-4 to TRBJ1-1, with 8 bases fitting TRBD1. The ends lost 4 bases at V and 8 bases at J; junction bases unmatched: 3. The CDR3 covers 12 residues. The DNA of the CDR3 is TGTGCCAGCAGTTGGACAGGGCGAGAAGCTTTCTTT. Translating it yields CASSWTGREAFF.

CDR3 loop: CASSVPISGGHYNEQFF. The CDR3 coding sequence is TGTGCCAGCAGCGTTCCCATTAGCGGGGGGCACTACAATGAGCAGTTCTTC. The chain employs TRBV9 and TRBJ2-1, with 10 bases aligning to TRBD2. The CDR3 is made up of 17 amino acids. V lost 2 bases, J lost 3 bases, and 8 bases stayed unmatched. Germline V gene sequence: CDR1 SGDLS, CDR2 YYNGEE.

The chain links TRBV29-1 to TRBJ2-7, with 11 positions matching TRBD1. Looked up from germline, CDR1 is SQVTM and CDR2 is ANQGSEA. After removal of 1 base from V and 4 bases from J, the junction contained 6 bases not matched to a gene. The CDR3 length is 15 residues. The CDR3 reads CSVEGGDRGSYEQYF. The CDR3 nucleotides are TGCAGCGTTGAAGGAGGGGACAGGGGGTCGTACGAGCAGTACTTC.

The chain links TRBV10-3 to TRBJ2-3, with unresolved D. V was clipped by 7 bases and J by 4 bases, with 12 bases between them. Germline CDR1 reads ENHRY; CDR2 reads SYGVKD. The CDR3 length is 13 residues. The CDR3 is CAITGNLADTQYF. DNA of the CDR3: TGTGCCATCACAGGAAACCTGGCAGATACGCAGTATTTT.

The rearrangement joins TRBV29-1 to TRBJ2-7; a weak D match, TRBD2 (5 bases). Deletions cut 5 bases from V and 6 bases from J, with 14 bases between. Germline V lookup: CDR1 SQVTM, CDR2 ANQGSEA. The length of the CDR3 is 12 residues. As DNA, the CDR3 is TGCAGCGTTAGCGAACCTGAGGGCGAGCAGTACTTC. Its protein product is CSVSEPEGEQYF.

This chain connects TRBV10-1 to TRBJ2-2, with TRBD1 matching over 10 bases. Losses at the gene ends were 6 bases for V and 2 bases for J; bases not matched to a gene: 3. Germline assignment: CDR1 WNHNN and CDR2 SYGVQD (reference sequence). The CDR3 spans 15 residues. CDR3 DNA: TGCGCCAGCAGGGGGGACAGGGGAAACACCGGGGAGCTGTTTTTT. Its translation: CASRGDRGNTGELFF.

CDR3 nucleotides: TGTGCCAGCAGGGGGTCAGGGGAAGAGTCGAGAGGCTACACCTTC. Its translation: CASRGSGEESRGYTF. The rearrangement joins TRBV25-1 to TRBJ1-2; weak D call: TRBD1 (6 bases). V shed 6 bases and J shed 8 bases, with 22 bases lying between them. Germline CDR1 and CDR2: MGHDK and SYGVNS. This CDR3 is 15 amino acids long.

This clone showed up just once. The chain couples TRBV11-2 to TRBJ2-5; possible D gene TRBD2, 7 bases. The CDR3 runs 15 residues. The V gene's germline CDR1 is SGHAT and CDR2 FQNNGV. The ends were cut back, 1 base at V and 3 bases at J, with 12 bases in the middle. As DNA, the CDR3 is TGTGCCAGCAGCTTAGTGGGGGGGGGCGAAGAGACCCAGTACTTC. Its protein is CASSLVGGGEETQYF.

This clone was seen only once. The chain carries TRBV30 and TRBJ2-5; D may be TRBD1 (6 bases). Trimming pared 0 bases from V and 5 bases from J, leaving 10 bases between. The CDR3 contains 13 residues. Germline CDR1 is GTSNPN and CDR2 is SVGIG (reference sequence). Here the CDR3 reads CAWSVLRGETQYF. The CDR3, as DNA: TGTGCCTGGAGTGTGTTAAGGGGGGAGACCCAGTACTTC.

This chain uses TRBV20-1 with TRBJ2-7; a weak D match, TRBD2 (7 bases). Germline CDR1 is DFQATT and CDR2 is SNEGSKA (reference sequence). The CDR3 runs 15 residues. Trimming removed 3 bases from V and 2 bases from J, with 17 bases in between. The CDR3 DNA sequence: TGCAGTGCTAGTCGCGCGGGGGCTACGACCTACGAGCAGTACTTC. It encodes CSASRAGATTYEQYF.

The J gene is TRBJ2-7, the V gene TRBV11-2, with no clear D. The germline V gene has CDR1 SGHAT and CDR2 FQNNGV. V gave up 1 base and J gave up 2 bases, with 6 bases separating them. The CDR3 has 13 residues. CDR3 sequence (DNA): TGTGCCAGCAGCTTAGGAGGAACCTACGAGCAGTACTTC. Translating it yields CASSLGGTYEQYF. The full variable domain, with the rest looked up from reference TRBV11-2 and TRBJ2-7, is EAGVAQSPRYKIIEKRQSVAFWCNPISGHATLYWYQQILGQGPKLLIQFQNNGVVDDSQLPKDRFSAERLKGVDSTLKIQPAKLEDSAVYLCASSLGGTYEQYFGPGTRLTVT.

This chain joins TRBV4-1 and TRBJ2-7; 11 nucleotides match TRBD1. The CDR3 has 15 residues. J was trimmed by 4 bases and V by 2 bases; bases with no gene match: 4. Germline CDR1 is MGHRA and CDR2 is YSYEKL. The CDR3 protein is CASSQTGQGAYEQYF. The CDR3 DNA follows: TGCGCCAGCAGCCAAACCGGACAGGGGGCTTACGAGCAGTACTTC.

This clone was counted once. The gene calls are TRBV4-2 and TRBJ1-1, with D hard to call. The CDR3 has 15 amino acids. Trimming removed 0 bases at V and 0 bases at J, with 8 bases between. Germline CDR1 reads LGHNA; CDR2 reads YNFKEQ. The chain's CDR3 is CASSQDNLVNTEAFF. In nucleotides, the CDR3 is TGTGCCAGCAGCCAAGATAATCTTGTGAACACTGAAGCTTTCTTT.

This clone was counted a single time. Other DNA sequences within the sample encode an identical CDR3. V gene TRBV5-1 combines with J gene TRBJ1-4, with D possibly being TRBD1 (5 bases). V was trimmed by 1 base and J by 0 bases, leaving 7 bases between them. The CDR3 consists of 15 residues. Germline CDR1 is SGHRS and CDR2 is YFSETQ. CDR3 sequence reads: CASSLRGTTNEKLFF. The CDR3 region has the DNA TGCGCCAGCAGCTTGAGGGGAACAACTAATGAAAAACTGTTTTTT.

This clone was counted a single time. V and J are TRBV19 and TRBJ2-7; 9 bases line up with TRBD1. The ends lost 10 bases at V and 1 base at J; junction bases unmatched: 14. The length of the CDR3 is 16 residues. Per the germline V gene, CDR1 is LNHDA and CDR2 is SQIVND (reference sequence). In DNA, the CDR3 is TGTGCCACCAAGCCTGCCCCGGGACAGGGATCCTACGAGCAGTACTTC. It is translated as CATKPAPGQGSYEQYF.

The chain joins TRBV4-1 to TRBJ2-2; the match to TRBD2 covers 10 bases. The CDR3 has 17 amino acids. Germline-derived CDR1 and CDR2 are MGHRA and YSYEKL. The V segment lost 5 bases and the J segment 1 base; nucleotides outside the gene matches: 7. CDR3: CASSGPSGGLNTGELFF. Here the CDR3 DNA reads TGCGCCAGCAGCGGACCTAGCGGGGGCTTGAACACCGGGGAGCTGTTTTTT.

The J gene is TRBJ1-1, the V gene TRBV9; 8 bases map to TRBD1. The CDR3 consists of 13 residues. Germline CDR1 reads SGDLS; CDR2 reads YYNGEE. After removal of 4 bases from V and 6 bases from J, the junction contained 5 bases not matched to a gene. CDR3: CASSRQGIAEAFF. CDR3 nucleotide sequence: TGTGCCAGCAGCAGACAGGGGATCGCTGAAGCTTTCTTT. The full variable domain, completed using reference TRBV9 and TRBJ1-1, is DSGVTQTPKHLITATGQRVTLRCSPRSGDLSVYWYQQSLDQGLQFLIQYYNGEERAKGNILERFSAQQFPDLHSELNLSSLELGDSALYFCASSRQGIAEAFFGQGTRLTVV.

The chain has TRBV7-2 and TRBJ2-7; D remains unclear. The V end was cut by 3 bases, the J end by 1 base, with 7 bases between. The germline gives CDR1 SGHTA, CDR2 FQGNSA. There are 13 residues in the CDR3. The CDR3 DNA follows: TGTGCCAGCAGCTTCCGCAGGTCCTACGAGCAGTACTTC. Translated: CASSFRRSYEQYF.

The table lists this clone with many counts. CDR3 sequence (DNA): TGTGCCAGCAGTCTACAGGGATTTGAGCAGTTCTTC. Its translation is CASSLQGFEQFF. J is TRBJ2-1 and V is TRBV12-3 or TRBV12-4; perhaps TRBD1 as D (6 bases). V lost 5 bases to trimming and J lost 9 bases, with 11 bases between them. The CDR3 sequence is 12 residues long.

The CDR3 DNA reads TGTGCCAGCAGCCAAGAGCGGGCGGCTAGCGGGAGGGCCCACGAGCAGTACTTC. As protein: CASSQERAASGRAHEQYF. The chain carries TRBV3-1 (or the pseudogene TRBV3-2) and TRBJ2-7; 12 bases fit TRBD2. Trimming cost V 0 bases and J 5 bases; bases outside gene matches: 11. This CDR3 is 18 amino acids long. Germline V gene lookup returns CDR1 LGHDT and CDR2 YNNKEL (reference sequence).

This clone came up a few times. Other DNA variants within this sample encode the same CDR3. This chain uses TRBV7-8 with TRBJ2-7, with 12 bases matching TRBD2. Germline values: CDR1 SGHVS, CDR2 FQNEAQ. This CDR3 spans 15 amino acids. With 4 bases clipped from V and 3 bases from J, the junction kept 4 bases outside the gene matches. In nucleotides, the CDR3 is TGTGCCAGCAGCTCCCGGACTAGCGGGATCTACGAGCAGTACTTC. It translates to CASSSRTSGIYEQYF.

The chain recombines TRBV20-1 with TRBJ2-5; D is ambiguous. This CDR3 is built from 11 residues. Deletions cut 3 bases from V and 5 bases from J, with 7 bases between. Germline loops: CDR1 DFQATT, CDR2 SNEGSKA (reference sequence). The CDR3 is CSASSRETQYF. The CDR3 DNA sequence: TGCAGTGCTAGTTCGAGGGAGACCCAGTACTTC.

This sequence joins TRBV27 and TRBJ2-1; 8 positions match TRBD2. This CDR3 spans 15 amino acids. V trimming: 8 bases; J trimming: 5 bases; junction bases outside the gene matches: 11. Germline V gene lookup returns CDR1 MNHEY and CDR2 SMNVEV (reference sequence). In DNA, the CDR3 is TGTGCCAGCTGTTCCGGGACTAGAAAGAACAATGAGCAGTTCTTC. Its protein product is CASCSGTRKNNEQFF.

CDR3 residues: CASSQDPGLAGYEQYF. The DNA for the CDR3 is TGTGCCAGCAGCCAAGATCCGGGACTAGCGGGGTACGAGCAGTACTTC. The V call is TRBV3-1 (or the pseudogene TRBV3-2), the J call TRBJ2-7; 13 positions agree with TRBD2. The CDR3 loop spans 16 amino acids. With 0 bases clipped from V and 4 bases from J, the junction kept 3 bases outside the gene matches. CDR1 and CDR2 (germline): LGHDT, YNNKEL (reference sequence).

The chain combines TRBV12-5 with TRBJ1-2; 8 bases line up with TRBD1. Germline CDR1 LGHNT, CDR2 FRNRAP. J lost 8 bases, V lost 6 bases, and 11 bases had no gene match. The CDR3 has 14 amino acids. The CDR3 sequence: CASGAGQGALGYTF. The CDR3 DNA reads TGTGCTAGTGGGGCGGGGCAGGGGGCCCTCGGCTACACCTTC.

The chain carries TRBV3-1 (or the pseudogene TRBV3-2) and TRBJ2-5; TRBD2 matches 11 bases. V gave up 1 base and J gave up 5 bases; unmatched junction bases: 3. Germline V gene data show CDR1 as LGHDT and CDR2 as YNNKEL (reference sequence). CDR3 length: 15 amino acids. CDR3 DNA: TGTGCCAGCAGCCAAGGACTAGCGGGGAGGGAGACCCAGTACTTC. Amino acid sequence: CASSQGLAGRETQYF.

The chain combines TRBV5-1 with TRBJ2-7; TRBD2 matches 13 bases. Germline values: CDR1 SGHRS, CDR2 YFSETQ. The CDR3 runs 14 residues. The V segment lost 4 bases and the J segment 5 bases; nucleotides outside the gene matches: 3. CDR3 DNA: TGCGCCAGCAGCCGACTAGCGGGAGGCCACGAGCAGTACTTC. It is translated as CASSRLAGGHEQYF.